This TCR beta chain stems from a study of control samples from healthy donors and cancer patients. Looked up from germline, CDR1 is SGHAT and CDR2 is FQNNGV. The length of the CDR3 is 11 residues. V was shortened by 7 bases and J by 7 bases, with 10 bases between the two germline ends. This table comes from immunoSEQ multiplex PCR, and its TCRdb copy is limited to in-frame clones, with some not included. The table has 170,000 or so clones, roughly 92% seen once; the top ten hold approximately 1.5%. This clone was recorded only once. V usage is TRBV11-2 and J usage is TRBJ1-2, with a weak D call TRBD1 (5 bases). The sequenced sample consisted of blood. The clonotype comes from a woman between 18 and 30 years old in good health. CDR3 sequence: CASNSGSGYTF. CDR3 nucleotides: TGTGCCAGCAACTCAGGGAGTGGCTACACCTTC. Full variable domain (missing parts from reference TRBV11-2 and TRBJ1-2): EAGVAQSPRYKIIEKRQSVAFWCNPISGHATLYWYQQILGQGPKLLIQFQNNGVVDDSQLPKDRFSAERLKGVDSTLKIQPAKLEDSAVYLCASNSGSGYTFGSGTRLTVV.